This T cell receptor (beta chain) was obtained from a study of cytomegalovirus exposure and HLA in healthy donors. The junction had 7 bases not matched to a gene; V was cut back by 6 bases and J by 5 bases. There are 13 residues in the CDR3. Per germline, CDR1 LNHDA and CDR2 SQIVND (reference sequence). Both 60 Vbeta primers and 13 Jbeta primers went into the PCR. Some clones are missing from TCRdb's copy, which holds only in-frame ones; the method was immunoSEQ multiplex PCR. Of some 110,000 clones in the sample, roughly three quarters are singletons; the top ten hold 15% to 20%. Study-wide points: Available immune exposure information covered CMV serostatus only.

Concerning this clone: Its antigen is currently unknown.

The specimen was PBMCs. V and J are TRBV19 and TRBJ2-7; 7 nucleotides match TRBD2. The clonotype originates from a man aged 45-60 years in good health and CMV-seropositive. This CDR3 is CASRQRGGNEQYF. The CDR3, as DNA: TGTGCCAGTAGGCAGCGGGGAGGCAACGAGCAGTACTTC.